The 7 T cell receptor beta chains presented below share a single source sample, sequenced in a study of shared clonotypes between healthy human individuals. Assay: immunoSEQ multiplex PCR; the TCRdb copy retains only in-frame clones and omits some. The repertoire holds nearly 2 million clones, about 95% seen once, with 0.9% to 1.5% in the top ten. Naive CD8 cells lacked CD45RO and underwent positive selection for CCR7, leaving out terminally differentiated effector memory CD45RA+ cells. Sequenced material: naive CD8+ T cells sorted from blood. All receptors come from a man younger than 35 in good health.

The gene calls are TRBV10-2 and TRBJ2-3; a possible D gene is TRBD2 (6 bases). The CDR3 has 13 residues. The germline V gene has CDR1 WSHSY and CDR2 SAAADI. Trimming left V 10 bases short and J 2 bases short, with 13 bases between. The CDR3 loop reads CATRAGITDTQYF. The CDR3 DNA reads TGCGCCACCCGGGCGGGGATCACAGATACGCAGTATTTT.

The chain employs TRBV30 and TRBJ1-3; D call uncertain. V was clipped by 0 bases and J by 0 bases, with 12 bases between them. Looked up from germline, CDR1 is GTSNPN and CDR2 is SVGIG (reference sequence). This CDR3 comprises 16 residues. The CDR3 region is CAWSVETESSGNTIYF. The CDR3 nucleotides are TGTGCCTGGAGTGTAGAGACGGAGAGCTCTGGAAACACCATATATTTT.

The gene calls are TRBV29-1 and TRBJ1-4; 7 bases line up with TRBD1. Germline V CDR1 and CDR2: SQVTM, ANQGSEA. Trimming removed 0 bases from V and 5 bases from J; junction bases left unmatched: 6. This CDR3 has 15 residues. The CDR3 DNA follows: TGCAGCGTTGAAGATCCCGCGACAGGGAATGAAAAACTGTTTTTT. Its protein product is CSVEDPATGNEKLFF. The full variable domain, with the rest looked up from reference TRBV29-1 and TRBJ1-4, is SAVISQKPSRDICQRGTSLTIQCQVDSQVTMMFWYRQQPGQSLTLIATANQGSEATYESGFVIDKFPISRPNLTFSTLTVSNMSPEDSSIYLCSVEDPATGNEKLFFGSGTQLSVL.

The J gene is TRBJ2-7, the V gene TRBV5-8; D unclear. Trimming left V 0 bases short and J 0 bases short, with 10 bases between. Germline V gene lookup returns CDR1 SGHTS and CDR2 YDEGEE. The CDR3 runs to 15 residues. The CDR3 DNA reads TGTGCCAGCAGCTTGGAGGTGTCCAGCTCCTACGAGCAGTACTTC. Translation gives CASSLEVSSSYEQYF.

This chain uses TRBV7-9 with TRBJ1-1, with D perhaps TRBD1 (6 bases). The CDR3 runs 16 residues. V lost 4 bases and J 0 bases, leaving 15 bases between the germline ends. Germline V gene lookup returns CDR1 SEHNR and CDR2 FQNEAQ (reference sequence). CDR3 sequence: CASSYIRDRMNTEAFF. CDR3 nucleotide sequence: TGTGCCAGCAGCTACATACGAGACAGGATGAACACTGAAGCTTTCTTT. Using reference TRBV7-9 and TRBJ1-1 for the parts outside the CDR3, the full variable domain is DTGVSQNPRHKITKRGQNVTFRCDPISEHNRLYWYRQTLGQGPEFLTYFQNEAQLEKSRLLSDRFSAERPKGSFSTLEIQRTEQGDSAMYLCASSYIRDRMNTEAFFGQGTRLTVV.

The chain recombines TRBV25-1 with TRBJ2-6; D may be TRBD1 or TRBD2 (5 bases each). V lost 1 base and J 4 bases, leaving 14 bases between the germline ends. The V gene's germline CDR1 is MGHDK and CDR2 SYGVNS. The CDR3 sequence is 17 residues long. CDR3 region: CASSESGPVEGANVLTF. In DNA, the CDR3 is TGTGCCAGCAGTGAATCGGGGCCGGTAGAAGGGGCCAACGTCCTGACTTTC.

The chain uses TRBV7-8 and TRBJ1-1, with D unresolved. The CDR3 runs to 13 residues. Germline CDR1 SGHVS, CDR2 FQNEAQ. V was pared by 3 bases and J by 5 bases, with 10 bases between. CDR3 amino acids: CASSFHPGTEAFF. The DNA of the CDR3 is TGTGCCAGCAGCTTCCACCCTGGGACTGAAGCTTTCTTT.